Below, 9 T cell receptor beta chains from the same sample are listed, as sequenced in a study of Graves' ophthalmopathy and Graves' hyperthyroidism. CDR3 regions of TCR beta were amplified from RNA transcripts. HTBI primers were employed in first-round RT-PCR, then a second-round multiplex PCR followed. TCRdb recomputed calls from the multiplex PCR reads with MiXCR, one row per CDR3 protein. Counted here are about 220,000 distinct CDR3 sequences, roughly 21% occurring once; the ten biggest clones make up roughly 40%. Sequences were obtained from peripheral blood. Receptor source: a woman in her forties or fifties with Graves' ophthalmopathy.

This clonotype showed up many times. The chain combines TRBV27 with TRBJ2-5, with D perhaps TRBD2 (5 bases). CDR1 is MNHEY, CDR2 SMNVEV, per germline (reference sequence). Trimming took 6 bases from V and 4 from J, leaving 15 bases between them. The CDR3 sequence is 14 residues long. The DNA of the CDR3 is TGTGCCAGCAGCTCTCCACTAGAAGGAGAGACCCAGTACTTC. Its protein is CASSSPLEGETQYF.

This clonotype appeared many times. V is TRBV12-3 or TRBV12-4 and J is TRBJ1-2; 12 bases align to TRBD1. The CDR3 is made up of 16 amino acids. V lost 6 bases, J lost 5 bases, and 10 bases stayed unmatched. This CDR3 reads CASRSTGTGGKYGYTF. The CDR3 DNA sequence: TGTGCCAGCAGATCGACCGGGACAGGGGGCAAGTATGGCTACACCTTC.

This clonotype was seen a single time. The rearrangement uses TRBV2 and TRBJ2-7; possible D gene TRBD2, 6 bases. The CDR3 is 14 amino acids. V was pared by 7 bases and J by 4 bases, with 17 bases between. Germline V gene sequence: CDR1 SNHLY, CDR2 FYNNEI. The CDR3 is CASTPTGRGYEQYF. For the CDR3, the DNA is TGTGCCAGCACTCCGACCGGGAGAGGGTACGAGCAGTACTTC.

This clonotype was observed at least ten times. The chain joins TRBV12-3 or TRBV12-4 to TRBJ1-2; no clear D gene. With 1 base removed from V and 7 bases from J, the gap between germline ends came to 16 bases. The CDR3 contains 15 residues. The CDR3: CASSLGWVGVGGYTF. In nucleotides, the CDR3 is TGTGCCAGCAGTTTAGGGTGGGTTGGTGTAGGTGGCTACACCTTC.

The sample holds many counts of this clonotype. The chain joins TRBV24-1 to TRBJ2-5, with D maybe TRBD1 (6 bases). This CDR3 comprises 14 residues. Looked up from germline, CDR1 is KGHDR and CDR2 is SFDVKD. The V end was cut by 3 bases, the J end by 3 bases, with 10 bases between. CDR3 sequence reads: CATSDQNREETQYF. CDR3 DNA sequence: TGTGCCACCAGTGATCAAAACAGGGAAGAGACCCAGTACTTC.

The rearrangement links TRBV3-1 to TRBJ2-2; tentatively, D is TRBD1 (6 bases). The CDR3 has 18 residues. Trimming removed 0 bases at V and 9 bases at J, with 23 bases between. The germline V gene encodes CDR1 LGHDT and CDR2 YNNKEL (reference sequence). The CDR3 spells CASSQEWDTYKPDWELFF. The CDR3 region has the DNA TGTGCCAGCAGCCAAGAATGGGACACCTACAAACCTGACTGGGAGCTGTTTTTT.

The V and J genes are TRBV30 and TRBJ1-5; D remains ambiguous. From germline, CDR1 is GTSNPN and CDR2 SVGIG (reference sequence). Trimming left V 0 bases short and J 0 bases short, with 12 bases between. CDR3 length: 16 amino acids. CDR3 in DNA: TGTGCCTGGAGTGTAGGGCAGCAGTATAGCAATCAGCCCCAGCATTTT. It is translated as CAWSVGQQYSNQPQHF.

The sample holds one count of this clonotype. This may arise from a read error, as a much more abundant clone is one base away. The V call is TRBV5-1, the J call TRBJ1-6, with 9 bases lining up with TRBD1. Germline loops: CDR1 SGHRS, CDR2 YFSETQ. CDR3 length equals 15 residues. The CDR3 region is CTSSRTGTGSSPLHF. As DNA, the CDR3 is TGCACCAGCAGCAGAACCGGGACAGGGTCTTCACCCCTCCACTTT.

Points on this clonotype: A much larger clone differs from this one at a single base, so this may be a read error. The genes are TRBV28 and TRBJ1-2, with D maybe TRBD1 (6 bases). The germline V and J ends were trimmed by 5 bases and 4 bases, with 23 bases remaining between them. Germline CDR1 and CDR2: MDHEN and SYDVKM. CDR3 length: 17 residues. The CDR3 sequence is CASSPIQTGLGGYGYTF. The CDR3 region has the DNA TGTGCCAGCAGTCCCATACAAACAGGGCTAGGGGGCTATGGCTACACCTTC.